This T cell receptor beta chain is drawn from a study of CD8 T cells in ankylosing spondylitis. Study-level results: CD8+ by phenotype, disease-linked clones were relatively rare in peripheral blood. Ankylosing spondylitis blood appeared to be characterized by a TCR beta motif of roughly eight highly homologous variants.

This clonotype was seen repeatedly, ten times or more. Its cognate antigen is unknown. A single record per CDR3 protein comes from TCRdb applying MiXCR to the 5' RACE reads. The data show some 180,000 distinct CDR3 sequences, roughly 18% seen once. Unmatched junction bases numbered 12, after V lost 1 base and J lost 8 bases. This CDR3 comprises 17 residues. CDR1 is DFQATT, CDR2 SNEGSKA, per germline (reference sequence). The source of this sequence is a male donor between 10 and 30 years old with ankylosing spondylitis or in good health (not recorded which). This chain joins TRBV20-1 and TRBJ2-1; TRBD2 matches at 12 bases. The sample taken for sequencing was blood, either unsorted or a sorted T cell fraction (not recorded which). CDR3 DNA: TGCAGTGCTAGAGTGCCCCGACTAGCGGGAGTATACGATGAGCAGTTCTTC. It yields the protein CSARVPRLAGVYDEQFF.